What follows are 4 T cell receptor beta chains derived from one specimen sequenced in a study of control samples from healthy donors and cancer patients. Profiling relied on immunoSEQ multiplex PCR, and the TCRdb table lists in-frame clones only, not all of them. The profile shows about 120,000 clones, around 92% of them singletons. The sample consisted of blood. These receptors were taken from a man aged 50-59 years in good health.

The V call is TRBV10-3, the J call TRBJ1-1; no reliable D call. Trimming took off 3 bases at V and 1 base at J, with 6 bases between the two ends. The CDR3 has 13 residues. Germline V CDR1 and CDR2: ENHRY, SYGVKD. CDR3 DNA: TGTGCCATCAGTGATGGAAAGAACACTGAAGCTTTCTTT. Translated, it gives CAISDGKNTEAFF.

The V call is TRBV14, the J call TRBJ1-4; D is undetermined. Germline loops: CDR1 SGHDN, CDR2 FVKESK. The CDR3 loop spans 13 amino acids. V was pared by 3 bases and J by 10 bases, with 12 bases between. CDR3 residues: CASSQGSRGKLFF. The CDR3 region has the DNA TGTGCCAGCAGCCAGGGCTCTCGGGGAAAACTGTTTTTT.

This clone was seen a handful of times. The chain has TRBV24-1 and TRBJ2-2, with 12 bases aligning to TRBD1. Losses at the gene ends were 4 bases for V and 6 bases for J; bases not matched to a gene: 5. Germline V gives CDR1 KGHDR, CDR2 SFDVKD. The CDR3 is made up of 16 amino acids. CDR3 sequence reads: CATSEPGQGASGELFF. CDR3 nucleotides: TGTGCCACCAGTGAACCGGGACAGGGGGCGTCCGGGGAGCTGTTTTTT.

This clone was found once. The genes are TRBV7-2 and TRBJ1-5; D unresolved. CDR3 size: 15 residues. Germline V gene data show CDR1 as SGHTA and CDR2 as FQGNSA. The ends were cut back, 1 base at V and 4 bases at J, with 11 bases in the middle. CDR3 nucleotide sequence: TGTGCCAGCAGCTTAGACAGCGCTATTAATCAGCCCCAGCATTTT. As protein: CASSLDSAINQPQHF.